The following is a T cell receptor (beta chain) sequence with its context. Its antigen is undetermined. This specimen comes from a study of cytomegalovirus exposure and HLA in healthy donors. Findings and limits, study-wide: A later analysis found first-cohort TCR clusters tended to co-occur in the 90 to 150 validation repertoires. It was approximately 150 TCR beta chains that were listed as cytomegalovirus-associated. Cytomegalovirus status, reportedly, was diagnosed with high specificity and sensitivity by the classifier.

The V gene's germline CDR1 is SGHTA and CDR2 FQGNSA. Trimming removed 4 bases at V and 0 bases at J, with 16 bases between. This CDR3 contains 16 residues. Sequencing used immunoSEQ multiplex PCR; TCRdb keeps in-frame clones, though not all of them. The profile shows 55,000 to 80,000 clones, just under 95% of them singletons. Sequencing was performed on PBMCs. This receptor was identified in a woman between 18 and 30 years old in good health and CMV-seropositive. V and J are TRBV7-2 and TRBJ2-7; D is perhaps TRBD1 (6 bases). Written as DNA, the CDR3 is TGTGCCAGCAGCTACCAGGCAGGGGCGCACTCCTACGAGCAGTACTTC. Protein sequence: CASSYQAGAHSYEQYF.